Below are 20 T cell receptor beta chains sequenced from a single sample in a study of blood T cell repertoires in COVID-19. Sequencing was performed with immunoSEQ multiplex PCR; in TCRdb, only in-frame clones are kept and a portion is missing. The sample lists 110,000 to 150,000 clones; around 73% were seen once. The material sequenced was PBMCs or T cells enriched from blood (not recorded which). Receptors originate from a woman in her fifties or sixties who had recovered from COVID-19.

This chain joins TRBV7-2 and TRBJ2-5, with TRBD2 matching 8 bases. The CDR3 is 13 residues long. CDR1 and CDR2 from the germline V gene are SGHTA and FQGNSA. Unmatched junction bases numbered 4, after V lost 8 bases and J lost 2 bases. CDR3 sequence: CASAGGRQETQYF. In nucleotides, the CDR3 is TGTGCCAGCGCGGGGGGACGGCAAGAGACCCAGTACTTC. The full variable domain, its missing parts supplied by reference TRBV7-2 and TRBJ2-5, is GAGVSQSPSNKVTEKGKDVELRCDPISGHTALYWYRQSLGQGLEFLIYFQGNSAPDKSGLPSDRFSAERTGGSVSTLTIQRTQQEDSAVYLCASAGGRQETQYFGPGTRLLVL.

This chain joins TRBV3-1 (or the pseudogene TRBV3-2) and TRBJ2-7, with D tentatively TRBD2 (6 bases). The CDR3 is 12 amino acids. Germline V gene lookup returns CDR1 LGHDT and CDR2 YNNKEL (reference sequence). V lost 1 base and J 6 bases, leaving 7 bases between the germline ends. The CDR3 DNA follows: TGTGCCAGCAGCCAAGGGGACTCCGAGCAGTACTTC. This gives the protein CASSQGDSEQYF.

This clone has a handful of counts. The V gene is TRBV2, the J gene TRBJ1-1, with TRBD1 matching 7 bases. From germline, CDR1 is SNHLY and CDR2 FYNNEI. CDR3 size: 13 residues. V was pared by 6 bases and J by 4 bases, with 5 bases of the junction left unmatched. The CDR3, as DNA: TGTGCCAGCAGGCCGACAGGGATCACTGAAGCTTTCTTT. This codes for CASRPTGITEAFF.

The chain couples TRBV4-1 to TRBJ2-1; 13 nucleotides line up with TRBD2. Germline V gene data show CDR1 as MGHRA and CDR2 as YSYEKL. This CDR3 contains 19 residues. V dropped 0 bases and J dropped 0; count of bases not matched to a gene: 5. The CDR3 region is CASSQDPGLAGSSYNEQFF. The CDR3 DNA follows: TGCGCCAGCAGCCAAGACCCGGGACTAGCGGGGAGCTCCTACAATGAGCAGTTCTTC.

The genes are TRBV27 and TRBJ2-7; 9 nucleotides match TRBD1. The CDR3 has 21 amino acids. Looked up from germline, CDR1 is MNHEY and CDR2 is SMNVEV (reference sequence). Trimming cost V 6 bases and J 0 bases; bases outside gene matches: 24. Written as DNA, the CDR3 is TGTGCCAGCAGGACCAAACCCTACCGGGACAGGGTGATCCCCCTCTCCTACGAGCAGTACGTC. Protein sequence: CASRTKPYRDRVIPLSYEQYV.

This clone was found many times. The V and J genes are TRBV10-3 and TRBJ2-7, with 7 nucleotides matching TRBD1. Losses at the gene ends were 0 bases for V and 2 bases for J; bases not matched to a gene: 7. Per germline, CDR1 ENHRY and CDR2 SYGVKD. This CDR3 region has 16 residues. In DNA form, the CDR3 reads TGTGCCATCAGTGAGTCTTCGGGACAGAGCACCTACGAGCAGTACTTC. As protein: CAISESSGQSTYEQYF.

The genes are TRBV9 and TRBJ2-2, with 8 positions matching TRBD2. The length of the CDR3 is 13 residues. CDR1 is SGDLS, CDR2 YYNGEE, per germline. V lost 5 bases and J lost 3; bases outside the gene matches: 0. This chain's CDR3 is CASRRGDTGELFF. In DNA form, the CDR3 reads TGTGCCAGCAGGCGGGGGGACACCGGGGAGCTGTTTTTT.

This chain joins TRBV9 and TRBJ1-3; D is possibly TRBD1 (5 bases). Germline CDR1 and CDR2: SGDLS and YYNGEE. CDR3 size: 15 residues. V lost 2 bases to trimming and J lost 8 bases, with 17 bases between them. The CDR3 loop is CASSVSLGVADTIYF. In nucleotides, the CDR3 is TGTGCCAGCAGCGTCTCTCTGGGGGTAGCGGACACCATATATTTT.

The CDR3, as DNA: TGTGCCAGCAGGGTACCGGGGGAAGAGACCCAGTACTTC. Translating gives CASRVPGEETQYF. The chain couples TRBV7-9 to TRBJ2-5, with D possibly TRBD2 on 6 matching bases. The CDR3 contains 13 residues. Germline CDR1 is SEHNR and CDR2 is FQNEAQ (reference sequence). V was shortened by 6 bases and J by 3 bases, with 11 bases between the two germline ends.

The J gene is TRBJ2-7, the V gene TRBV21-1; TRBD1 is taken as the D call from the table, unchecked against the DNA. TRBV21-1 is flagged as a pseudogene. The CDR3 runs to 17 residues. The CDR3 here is CASSKSDIPGQPYEQYF. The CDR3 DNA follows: TGTGCCAGCAGCAAATCCGATATTCCGGGACAGCCCTACGAGCAGTACTTC.

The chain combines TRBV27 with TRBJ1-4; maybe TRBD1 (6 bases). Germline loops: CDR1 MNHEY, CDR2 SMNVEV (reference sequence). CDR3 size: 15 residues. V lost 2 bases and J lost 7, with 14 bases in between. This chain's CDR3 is CASSLVGGESEKLFF. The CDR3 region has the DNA TGTGCCAGCAGTTTAGTTGGGGGCGAGAGTGAAAAACTGTTTTTT.

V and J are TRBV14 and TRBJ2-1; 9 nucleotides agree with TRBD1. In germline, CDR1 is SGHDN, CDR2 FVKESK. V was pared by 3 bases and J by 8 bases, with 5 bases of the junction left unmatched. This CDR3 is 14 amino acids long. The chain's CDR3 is CASSHGQGLDEQFF. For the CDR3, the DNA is TGTGCCAGCAGCCATGGACAGGGGTTGGATGAGCAGTTCTTC.

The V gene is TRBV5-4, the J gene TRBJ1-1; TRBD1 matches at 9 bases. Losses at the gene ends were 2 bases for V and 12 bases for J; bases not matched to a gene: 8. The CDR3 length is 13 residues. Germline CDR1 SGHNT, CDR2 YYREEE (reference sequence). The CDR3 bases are TGTGCCAGCAGCTTCACGACAGGGGGTGAGACTTTCTTT. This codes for CASSFTTGGETFF.

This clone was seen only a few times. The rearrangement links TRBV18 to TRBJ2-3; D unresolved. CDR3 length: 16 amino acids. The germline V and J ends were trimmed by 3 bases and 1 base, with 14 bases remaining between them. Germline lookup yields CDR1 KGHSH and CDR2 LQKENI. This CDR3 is CASSPLGGPRTDTQYF. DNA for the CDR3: TGTGCCAGCTCACCGCTTGGCGGTCCTCGCACAGATACGCAGTATTTT.

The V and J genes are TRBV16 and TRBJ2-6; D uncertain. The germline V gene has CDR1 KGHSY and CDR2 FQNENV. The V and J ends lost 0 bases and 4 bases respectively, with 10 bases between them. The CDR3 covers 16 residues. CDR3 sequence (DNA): TGTGCCAGCAGCCAATCAGCAGGCTCCGGGGCCAACGTCCTGACTTTC. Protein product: CASSQSAGSGANVLTF.

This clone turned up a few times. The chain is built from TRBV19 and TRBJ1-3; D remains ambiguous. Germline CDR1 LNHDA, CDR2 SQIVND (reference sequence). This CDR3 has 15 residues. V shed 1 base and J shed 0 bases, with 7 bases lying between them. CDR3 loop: CASSIAGTSGNTIYF. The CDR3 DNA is TGTGCCAGTAGTATAGCGGGAACCTCTGGAAACACCATATATTTT. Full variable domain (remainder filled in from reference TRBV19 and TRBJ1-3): DGGITQSPKYLFRKEGQNVTLSCEQNLNHDAMYWYRQDPGQGLRLIYYSQIVNDFQKGDIAEGYSVSREKKESFPLTVTSAQKNPTAFYLCASSIAGTSGNTIYFGEGSWLTVV.

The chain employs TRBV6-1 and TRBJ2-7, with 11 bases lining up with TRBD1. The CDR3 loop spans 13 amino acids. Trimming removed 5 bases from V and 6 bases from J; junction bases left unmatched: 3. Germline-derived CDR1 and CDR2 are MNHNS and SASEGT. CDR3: CASSQGTGGEQYF. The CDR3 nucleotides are TGTGCCAGCAGTCAAGGGACAGGGGGCGAGCAGTACTTC.

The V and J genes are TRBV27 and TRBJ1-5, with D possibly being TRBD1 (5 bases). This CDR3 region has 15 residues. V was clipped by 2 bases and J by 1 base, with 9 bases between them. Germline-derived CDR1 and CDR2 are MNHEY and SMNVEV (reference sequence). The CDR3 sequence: CASSLRGGSNQPQHF. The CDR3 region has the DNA TGTGCCAGCAGTTTACGCGGGGGAAGCAATCAGCCCCAGCATTTT.

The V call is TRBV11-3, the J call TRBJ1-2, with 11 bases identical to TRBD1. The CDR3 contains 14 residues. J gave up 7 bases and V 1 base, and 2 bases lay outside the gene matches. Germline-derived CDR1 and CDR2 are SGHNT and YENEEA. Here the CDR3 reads CASSLVGQGAGYTF. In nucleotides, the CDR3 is TGTGCCAGCAGCTTAGTTGGACAGGGGGCTGGCTACACCTTC. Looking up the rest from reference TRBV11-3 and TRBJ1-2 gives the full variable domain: EAGVVQSPRYKIIEKKQPVAFWCNPISGHNTLYWYLQNLGQGPELLIRYENEEAVDDSQLPKDRFSAERLKGVDSTLKIQPAELGDSAVYLCASSLVGQGAGYTFGSGTRLTVV.

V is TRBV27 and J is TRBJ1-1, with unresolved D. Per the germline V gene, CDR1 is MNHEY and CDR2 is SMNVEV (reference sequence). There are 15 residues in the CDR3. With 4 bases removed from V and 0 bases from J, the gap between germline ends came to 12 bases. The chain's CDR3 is CASSSRGEMNTEAFF. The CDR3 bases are TGTGCCAGCAGTTCCCGGGGAGAGATGAACACTGAAGCTTTCTTT.